This TCR beta chain was recovered during a study of blood T cells in healthy people across ages. The study, taken as a whole, reports: It was held that diversity estimates obtained from one million T cells represented underestimates.

Per sample, a minimum of 7 million PBMCs were isolated. Alongside a J-beta primer mix, a sample-barcoded 5' primer served in a second PCR lasting about 7 to 11 cycles. TCRdb recomputed calls from the 5' RACE reads with MiXCR, one row per CDR3 protein. The sample comprises approximately 1.5 million distinct CDR3 sequences, about 31% of which are singletons, and 10% to 12% rests with the top ten. As to this clonotype: What it binds is unknown.

Germline-derived CDR1 and CDR2 are MNHNS and SASEGT. The length of the CDR3 is 18 residues. The receptor comes from a woman in her thirties in good health. The chain recombines TRBV6-1 with TRBJ2-4; the match to TRBD1 covers 12 bases. The J call is doubtful: the DNA matches TRBJ2-7 better. Material: blood. The CDR3 region has the DNA TGTGCCAGCAGTGGAAATCCAGAGGGGACAGGGGGCTTCTACGAGCAGTACTTC. Protein sequence: CASSGNPEGTGGFYEQYF.